The present T cell receptor beta chain was sequenced within a study of graft-versus-host responses after intestinal transplantation. Study results and limitations: With peak circulating GvH clone levels came an association with early post-transplant HvG declines.

Of note for this clone: What it recognizes is unknown.

Repertoires were generated with immunoSEQ multiplex PCR, while TCRdb's copy carries only in-frame clones and drops some. The sample carries approximately 99,000 clones, around 90% recorded once. CDR1 and CDR2 from the germline V gene are MGHRA and YSYEKL. The CDR3 runs 12 residues. Trimming removed 4 bases at V and 2 bases at J, with 3 bases between. The sequencing here drew on unstimulated CD8+ T cells sorted from spleen or lymph node cells, taken before transplant. This clonotype was obtained from a human donor who was the organ donor for an intestinal transplant. The chain uses TRBV4-1 and TRBJ2-1; D is ambiguous. CDR3 sequence (DNA): TGCGCCAGCAGCCCTACCTACAATGAGCAGTTCTTC. Protein sequence: CASSPTYNEQFF.